Each of the 23 T cell receptor beta chains below was sequenced from the same sample in a study of blood T cell repertoires in COVID-19. Method: immunoSEQ multiplex PCR; TCRdb's copy keeps in-frame clones and lacks some. The sample lists roughly 240,000 clones, 88% occurring once. Source material: PBMCs or T cells enriched from blood (not recorded which). Source of these receptors: a woman aged 40 to 50 with acute COVID-19.

This clone was observed a handful of times. V is TRBV7-9 and J is TRBJ1-2, with D maybe TRBD1 (6 bases). Germline V gene sequence: CDR1 SEHNR, CDR2 FQNEAQ (reference sequence). With 5 bases removed from V and 4 bases from J, the gap between germline ends came to 11 bases. The CDR3 totals 13 residues. The CDR3 nucleotides are TGTGCCAGCAGCCCATCAGGGGCCTATGGCTACACCTTC. Amino acid sequence: CASSPSGAYGYTF.

The chain recombines TRBV5-1 with TRBJ1-1, with 7 nucleotides matching TRBD1. This CDR3 has 14 amino acids. Germline lookup yields CDR1 SGHRS and CDR2 YFSETQ. The junction had 4 bases not matched to a gene; V was cut back by 5 bases and J by 0 bases. The CDR3 nucleotides read TGCGCCAGCAGTACACAGGGGCTGAACACTGAAGCTTTCTTT. This codes for CASSTQGLNTEAFF.

This chain links TRBV7-9 with TRBJ1-2; 10 nucleotides align to TRBD1. Losses at the gene ends were 4 bases for V and 4 bases for J; bases not matched to a gene: 12. The V gene's germline CDR1 is SEHNR and CDR2 FQNEAQ (reference sequence). The CDR3 contains 17 residues. For the CDR3, the DNA is TGTGCCAGCAGCTCACCAAGACCGGGACAGGGGCTCTATGGCTACACCTTC. Translating gives CASSSPRPGQGLYGYTF.

This chain uses TRBV28 with TRBJ1-1; D is perhaps TRBD1 (5 bases). V was shortened by 2 bases and J by 4 bases, with 14 bases between the two germline ends. The CDR3 has 15 amino acids. CDR1 MDHEN and CDR2 SYDVKM come from the germline V gene. CDR3 sequence reads: CASSLNLGRGTEAFF. CDR3 DNA sequence: TGTGCCAGCAGTTTAAATCTGGGAAGGGGCACTGAAGCTTTCTTT.

The chain combines TRBV5-1 with TRBJ2-1, with D uncertain. The V and J ends lost 1 base and 4 bases respectively, with 9 bases between them. The CDR3 spans 14 residues. The germline CDR1 and CDR2 sequences are SGHRS and YFSETQ. In nucleotides, the CDR3 is TGCGCCAGCAGCTTGCCTAACAGTTACAATGAGCAGTTCTTC. This gives the protein CASSLPNSYNEQFF. Variable domain in full (rest from reference TRBV5-1 and TRBJ2-1): KAGVTQTPRYLIKTRGQQVTLSCSPISGHRSVSWYQQTPGQGLQFLFEYFSETQRNKGNFPGRFSGRQFSNSRSEMNVSTLELGDSALYLCASSLPNSYNEQFFGPGTRLTVL.

This chain links TRBV6-5 with TRBJ1-2; D ambiguous. Trimming took off 7 bases at V and 5 bases at J, with 20 bases between the two ends. The CDR3 consists of 15 residues. Germline V gene sequence: CDR1 MNHEY, CDR2 SVGAGI. Written as DNA, the CDR3 is TGTGCCAGCACTCGCCTTCAGACAAATCAGTATGGCTACACCTTC. Translating gives CASTRLQTNQYGYTF.

The chain is built from TRBV4-1 and TRBJ1-4; 10 bases fit TRBD1. Germline lookup yields CDR1 MGHRA and CDR2 YSYEKL. CDR3 length equals 16 residues. The J segment lost 5 bases and the V segment lost 4 bases, leaving 7 bases of the junction unmatched. CDR3 region: CASSPDPGQGNEKLFF. The CDR3 DNA sequence: TGCGCCAGCAGCCCGGATCCGGGACAGGGGAATGAAAAACTGTTTTTT.

The genes are TRBV2 and TRBJ2-3; possible D gene TRBD1, 5 bases. Germline CDR1 is SNHLY and CDR2 is FYNNEI. The CDR3 has 15 residues. Trimming pared 3 bases from V and 1 base from J, leaving 11 bases between. For the CDR3, the DNA is TGTGCCAGCAGTGAGCAGGGAATGGGCACAGATACGCAGTATTTT. Translating it yields CASSEQGMGTDTQYF.

This rearrangement joins TRBV9 to TRBJ2-7; 9 nucleotides align to TRBD1. The CDR3 is 14 amino acids. J was trimmed by 5 bases and V by 3 bases; bases with no gene match: 6. In germline, CDR1 is SGDLS, CDR2 YYNGEE. Here the CDR3 reads CASSAGTGRDEQYF. DNA for the CDR3: TGTGCCAGCAGCGCCGGGACAGGGAGAGACGAGCAGTACTTC. Full variable domain (outside the CDR3, taken from reference TRBV9 and TRBJ2-7): DSGVTQTPKHLITATGQRVTLRCSPRSGDLSVYWYQQSLDQGLQFLIQYYNGEERAKGNILERFSAQQFPDLHSELNLSSLELGDSALYFCASSAGTGRDEQYFGPGTRLTVT.

The rearrangement links TRBV7-9 to TRBJ2-3; 9 bases agree with TRBD2. This CDR3 has 15 residues. CDR1 is SEHNR, CDR2 FQNEAQ, per germline (reference sequence). V lost 2 bases to trimming and J lost 5 bases; unmatched junction nucleotides: 5. The CDR3 nucleotides read TGTGCCAGCAGCTTAAAGCGGGGGGCAGGAGATACGCAGTATTTT. This gives the protein CASSLKRGAGDTQYF.

The rearrangement joins TRBV3-1 (or the pseudogene TRBV3-2) to TRBJ2-7; 8 bases map to TRBD1. The CDR3 totals 14 residues. Per the germline V gene, CDR1 is LGHDT and CDR2 is YNNKEL (reference sequence). The trim removed 8 bases at V and 9 bases at J, leaving 15 bases unmatched. CDR3 in amino acids: CASPGGQAPLGQYV. CDR3 nucleotide sequence: TGTGCCAGCCCTGGGGGACAGGCTCCATTGGGGCAGTACGTC.

This clone was found once. The chain carries TRBV11-2 and TRBJ1-1, with 7 bases fitting TRBD1. Germline CDR1 reads SGHAT; CDR2 reads FQNNGV. V was pared by 5 bases and J by 1 base, with 7 bases of the junction left unmatched. This CDR3 is 15 amino acids long. CDR3 in amino acids: CASSRRGQWNTEAFF. CDR3 in DNA: TGTGCCAGCAGCCGCAGGGGACAGTGGAACACTGAAGCTTTCTTT.

The V gene is TRBV24-1, the J gene TRBJ1-6; D is ambiguous. This CDR3 is 14 amino acids long. In germline, CDR1 is KGHDR, CDR2 SFDVKD. Trimming removed 4 bases at V and 7 bases at J, with 10 bases between. The CDR3 here is CATSERALNSPLHF. In DNA form, the CDR3 reads TGTGCCACCAGTGAGCGGGCCCTCAATTCACCCCTCCACTTT.

The chain links TRBV2 to TRBJ2-5; the match to TRBD1 covers 7 bases. This CDR3 region has 14 residues. Losses at the gene ends were 6 bases for V and 2 bases for J; bases not matched to a gene: 6. The germline gives CDR1 SNHLY, CDR2 FYNNEI. The CDR3 coding sequence is TGTGCCAGCAGCTTCCGGGACAGTCAAGAGACCCAGTACTTC. Translated, it gives CASSFRDSQETQYF.

V gene TRBV18 combines with J gene TRBJ1-4, with a possible D match to TRBD1 (5 bases). The CDR3 is 14 residues long. V shed 3 bases and J shed 5 bases, with 10 bases lying between them. The germline V gene has CDR1 KGHSH and CDR2 LQKENI. The CDR3 loop is CASSPSAGNEKLFF. CDR3 nucleotide sequence: TGTGCCAGCTCACCTTCCGCAGGGAATGAAAAACTGTTTTTT. The complete variable domain, with remaining parts taken from reference TRBV18 and TRBJ1-4, reads NAGVMQNPRHLVRRRGQEARLRCSPMKGHSHVYWYRQLPEEGLKFMVYLQKENIIDESGMPKERFSAEFPKEGPSILRIQQVVRGDSAAYFCASSPSAGNEKLFFGSGTQLSVL.

This chain links TRBV5-4 with TRBJ2-3; D possibly corresponds to TRBD2 (6 bases). Per the germline V gene, CDR1 is SGHNT and CDR2 is YYREEE (reference sequence). Trimming cost V 4 bases and J 4 bases, with 16 bases left between them. This CDR3 is 15 amino acids long. The CDR3 spells CASSRPMGGSDTQYF. As DNA, the CDR3 is TGTGCCAGCAGCCGCCCGATGGGGGGTTCAGATACGCAGTATTTT.

This clone appeared once. The chain uses TRBV7-2 and TRBJ2-2; D possibly corresponds to TRBD1 (5 bases). The CDR3 is 13 residues long. The V gene lost 5 bases and the J gene lost 8 bases, with 12 bases spanning the gap. CDR1 and CDR2 from the germline V gene are SGHTA and FQGNSA. DNA for the CDR3: TGTGCCAGCAGCACGGACACCTTGGGGGAGCTGTTTTTT. This gives the protein CASSTDTLGELFF.

The V call is TRBV30, the J call TRBJ1-5; TRBD1 might be the D (5 bases). V lost 5 bases to trimming and J lost 4 bases, with 12 bases between them. CDR1 GTSNPN and CDR2 SVGIG come from the germline V gene (reference sequence). This CDR3 has 13 residues. CDR3 sequence reads: CAWDAGVNQPQHF. The CDR3 DNA follows: TGTGCCTGGGATGCGGGGGTAAATCAGCCCCAGCATTTT.

This clone was counted a single time. The chain links TRBV10-1 to TRBJ1-3, with D tentatively TRBD1 (6 bases). The V and J ends lost 2 bases and 0 bases respectively, with 14 bases between them. The CDR3 has 17 amino acids. From germline, CDR1 is WNHNN and CDR2 SYGVQD (reference sequence). Here the CDR3 reads CASSEPGGPRSGNTIYF. DNA for the CDR3: TGCGCCAGCAGTGAGCCGGGGGGGCCCCGCTCTGGAAACACCATATATTTT.

This chain joins TRBV30 and TRBJ1-5; 7 bases fit TRBD1. The CDR3 spans 14 residues. The V gene end was trimmed by 1 base and the J gene end by 7 bases; junction bases not matched to a gene: 7. Germline V gene lookup returns CDR1 GTSNPN and CDR2 SVGIG (reference sequence). The CDR3: CAWSANRGRQPQHF. The CDR3 DNA reads as TGTGCCTGGAGTGCCAACAGGGGAAGACAGCCCCAGCATTTT.

The chain links TRBV11-2 to TRBJ1-2, with a possible D match to TRBD1 (6 bases). Germline-derived CDR1 and CDR2 are SGHAT and FQNNGV. Trimming left V 6 bases short and J 7 bases short, with 18 bases between. This CDR3 region has 14 residues. The DNA for the CDR3 is TGTGCCAGCAGACCCCAAGGCAGGGGTCCTGGCTACACCTTC. Protein product: CASRPQGRGPGYTF.

The chain carries TRBV7-2 and TRBJ2-3, with 13 bases matching TRBD2. J gave up 11 bases and V 2 bases, and 10 bases lay outside the gene matches. This CDR3 is 16 amino acids long. Germline lookup yields CDR1 SGHTA and CDR2 FQGNSA. The CDR3 sequence is CASSLRGTSGVGMQYF. The CDR3 nucleotides are TGTGCCAGCAGCTTAAGGGGGACTAGCGGGGTAGGAATGCAGTATTTT.

The V call is TRBV7-2, the J call TRBJ1-2, with 7 bases matching TRBD1. J lost 7 bases, V lost 2 bases, and 16 bases had no gene match. Per the germline V gene, CDR1 is SGHTA and CDR2 is FQGNSA. The length of the CDR3 is 17 residues. CDR3 coding DNA: TGTGCCAGCAGCTTATTCTTACCCCCCGACAGGGCTGCTGGCTACACCTTC. This gives the protein CASSLFLPPDRAAGYTF. Combining the CDR3 with reference TRBV7-2 and TRBJ1-2 gives the whole variable domain GAGVSQSPSNKVTEKGKDVELRCDPISGHTALYWYRQSLGQGLEFLIYFQGNSAPDKSGLPSDRFSAERTGGSVSTLTIQRTQQEDSAVYLCASSLFLPPDRAAGYTFGSGTRLTVV.